This T cell receptor (beta chain) was obtained from a study of shared clonotypes between healthy human individuals. It was around 220 ng DNA, about 30,000 T cell genomes, that sorted-subset replicate PCRs used. The data were produced by immunoSEQ multiplex PCR, yet TCRdb's version contains in-frame clones alone and is incomplete. The sample comprises 1.6 million or so clones, 97% to 99% of which are singletons, and approximately 0.4% rests with the top ten. General study findings and limits: At large depth, rarefaction still showed sorted-subset sequencing to be incomplete.

The ends lost 4 bases at V and 6 bases at J; junction bases unmatched: 9. Germline loops: CDR1 SGHNT, CDR2 YYREEE (reference sequence). The CDR3 consists of 15 residues. With respect to this clone: Its antigen remains unidentified.

This receptor was obtained from a man in his thirties or forties in good health. The sample comprised naive CD4+ T cells sorted from blood. As for subset: CD45RA+ positively selected. The chain combines TRBV5-4 with TRBJ1-2; TRBD1 matches at 10 bases. CDR3 protein: CASSPLTGGGNGYTF. The DNA for the CDR3 is TGTGCCAGCAGCCCATTGACAGGGGGCGGAAATGGCTACACCTTC.